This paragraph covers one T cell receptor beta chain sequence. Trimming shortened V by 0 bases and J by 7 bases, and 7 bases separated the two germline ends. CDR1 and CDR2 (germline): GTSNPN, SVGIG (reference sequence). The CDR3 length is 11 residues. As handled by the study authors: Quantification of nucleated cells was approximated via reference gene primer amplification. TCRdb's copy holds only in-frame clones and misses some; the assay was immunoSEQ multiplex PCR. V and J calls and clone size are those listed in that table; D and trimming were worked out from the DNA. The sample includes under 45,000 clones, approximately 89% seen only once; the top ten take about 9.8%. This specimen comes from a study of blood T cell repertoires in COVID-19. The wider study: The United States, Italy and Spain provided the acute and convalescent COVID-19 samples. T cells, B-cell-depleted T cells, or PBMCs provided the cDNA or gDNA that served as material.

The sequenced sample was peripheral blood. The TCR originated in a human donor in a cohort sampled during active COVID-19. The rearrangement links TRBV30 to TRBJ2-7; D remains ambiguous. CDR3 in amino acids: CAWSVLVEQYF. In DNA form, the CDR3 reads TGTGCCTGGAGTGTACTGGTTGAGCAGTACTTC.